The 9 T cell receptor beta chains in this list originate from one sample, sequenced in a study of blood T cell repertoires in COVID-19. Assay: immunoSEQ multiplex PCR; the TCRdb copy retains only in-frame clones and omits some. The sample yields around 180,000 clones, approximately 86% seen once. The sample comprised peripheral blood. Every receptor here comes from a woman of 80 years or more with active or convalescent COVID-19.

CDR3 protein: CASSVLAEPVVDEQFF. CDR3 in DNA: TGTGCCAGCAGCGTCTTAGCGGAACCCGTTGTGGATGAGCAGTTCTTC. The rearrangement joins TRBV9 to TRBJ2-1, with D perhaps TRBD2 (6 bases). The V gene lost 2 bases and the J gene lost 8 bases, with 20 bases spanning the gap. This CDR3 region has 16 residues. The germline V gene encodes CDR1 SGDLS and CDR2 YYNGEE.

V gene TRBV18 combines with J gene TRBJ1-3; TRBD1 is a possible D gene (6 bases). In germline, CDR1 is KGHSH, CDR2 LQKENI. The CDR3 runs 16 residues. Deletions cut 5 bases from V and 0 bases from J, with 14 bases between. CDR3 sequence: CASSSGHSTSGNTIYF. CDR3 nucleotide sequence: TGTGCCAGCTCATCGGGACATTCTACCTCTGGAAACACCATATATTTT.

The J gene is TRBJ1-2, the V gene TRBV7-9, with D perhaps matching TRBD1 (5 bases). The CDR3 totals 17 residues. Trimming stripped 1 base from V and 0 bases from J, with 15 bases between. Germline V CDR1 and CDR2: SEHNR, FQNEAQ (reference sequence). CDR3 loop: CASSLGFGRDSNYGYTF. CDR3 nucleotide sequence: TGTGCCAGCAGCTTAGGCTTTGGTAGGGACTCTAACTATGGCTACACCTTC.

The chain combines TRBV20-1 with TRBJ2-2; the match to TRBD1 covers 7 bases. The germline V gene has CDR1 DFQATT and CDR2 SNEGSKA (reference sequence). Germline trimming cut 3 bases from V and 2 bases from J; bases unmatched to any gene: 6. The CDR3 has 15 amino acids. CDR3 DNA sequence: TGCAGTGCTAGTAAGAGACAGGGAAACACCGGGGAGCTGTTTTTT. It encodes CSASKRQGNTGELFF.

This rearrangement joins TRBV7-3 to TRBJ2-7; 14 bases agree with TRBD2. CDR1 is SGHTA and CDR2 is FQGTGA in the germline V gene. The CDR3 extends over 14 amino acids. Trimming cost V 5 bases and J 9 bases; bases outside gene matches: 6. CDR3: CASSTGTSGSVQYF. The CDR3 nucleotides read TGTGCCAGCAGCACCGGGACTAGCGGGAGCGTGCAGTACTTC.

This chain joins TRBV6-2 or TRBV6-3 and TRBJ1-2; perhaps TRBD1 as D (5 bases). The CDR3 runs 17 residues. V was trimmed by 6 bases and J by 5 bases, leaving 25 bases between them. CDR1 MNHEY and CDR2 SVGEGT come from the germline V gene. CDR3 loop: CASSPLAGPGGPYGYTF. The DNA for the CDR3 is TGTGCCAGCAGCCCTTTAGCGGGACCAGGAGGGCCTTATGGCTACACCTTC.

This rearrangement joins TRBV29-1 to TRBJ1-2; TRBD1 aligns across 7 bases. Germline loops: CDR1 SQVTM, CDR2 ANQGSEA. With 0 bases clipped from V and 3 bases from J, the junction kept 4 bases outside the gene matches. The CDR3 loop spans 14 amino acids. The CDR3 here is CSVEEARGYYGYTF. CDR3 nucleotides: TGCAGCGTTGAAGAAGCCAGGGGGTACTATGGCTACACCTTC.

CDR3 sequence: CASSYGHSSYNEQFF. CDR3 sequence (DNA): TGTGCCAGCAGTTATGGACACAGCTCCTACAATGAGCAGTTCTTC. The V call is TRBV6-5, the J call TRBJ2-1; maybe TRBD1 (5 bases). CDR1 is MNHEY and CDR2 is SVGAGI in the germline V gene. The V and J ends lost 3 bases and 0 bases respectively, with 9 bases between them. The CDR3 is 15 residues long.

The rearrangement links TRBV11-1 to TRBJ2-1, with 11 bases fitting TRBD1. CDR1 is SGHAT, CDR2 FQDESV, per germline (reference sequence). J gave up 8 bases and V 6 bases, and 6 bases lay outside the gene matches. This CDR3 has 14 residues. The CDR3 loop is CASRSGTGGDEQFF. CDR3 nucleotide sequence: TGTGCCAGCAGGTCCGGGACAGGGGGAGATGAGCAGTTCTTC.